These 10 T cell receptor beta chains came from one sample sequenced in a study of T-cell reconstitution after alpha-beta-depleted transplantation in children (dated by TCRdb to 2016 to 2018). Receptor amplification or capture employed PCR. The instrument given in TCRdb is Illumina HiSeq 2500. TCR library preparation used molecular barcoding, with unique molecular identifiers applied to normalize quantification of the TCRbeta repertoire. TCRdb took the public reads, trimmed them with fastp at Q25, ran MiXCR for clone calling and kept in-frame beta chains. Each entry is one CDR3 protein sequence, shown with its most common DNA and genes. The sample includes hundreds of thousands of distinct CDR3 sequences, with 6.5% to 10% observed a single time. In total, the top ten clones hold almost 6.5% of the sample. The treatment or condition label on this specimen signifies: allogeneic hematopoietic cell transplantation with graft depleted of TCRalphabeta T cells and CD19 B cells.

Source: PBMCs, mostly from graft donor cells, taken 180 days after TCRalphabeta/CD19-depleted stem cell transplant. All receptors come from a male patient between 10 and 17 years old who had a stem cell transplant for acute lymphoblastic leukemia, so the T cells may come from the graft donor.

This clonotype was seen many times. This rearrangement joins TRBV11-2 to TRBJ2-5, with D unresolved. This CDR3 is 15 amino acids long. Germline lookup yields CDR1 SGHAT and CDR2 FQNNGV. Trimming pared 1 base from V and 5 bases from J, leaving 14 bases between. The CDR3 spells CASSLAEVRKETQYF. CDR3 coding DNA: TGTGCCAGCAGCTTAGCGGAAGTGAGGAAGGAGACCCAGTACTTC.

The table lists this clonotype with many counts. The DNA for the CDR3 is TGTGCCAGCAGCCCCTCATCGGGCTATGCGGTCGAGCAGTACTTC. Its translation is CASSPSSGYAVEQYF. V and J are TRBV7-9 and TRBJ2-7; no clear D gene. Trimming pared 5 bases from V and 6 bases from J, leaving 20 bases between. The CDR3 length is 15 residues. Germline CDR1 is SEHNR and CDR2 is FQNEAQ (reference sequence).

This clonotype was found many times. The genes are TRBV5-1 and TRBJ1-3; perhaps TRBD1 as D (6 bases). The germline gives CDR1 SGHRS, CDR2 YFSETQ. V lost 2 bases, J lost 2 bases, and 14 bases lay in between. This CDR3 spans 16 amino acids. For the CDR3, the DNA is TGCGCCAGCAGCTTTGGGACAACCTCTACTGGAAACACCATATATTTT. Amino acids: CASSFGTTSTGNTIYF.

This clonotype turned up a few times. V usage is TRBV7-9 and J usage is TRBJ2-3; D is unclear. CDR1 is SEHNR, CDR2 FQNEAQ, per germline (reference sequence). V was clipped by 4 bases and J by 8 bases, with 13 bases between them. The CDR3 runs 13 residues. Here the CDR3 reads CASSSTTASTQYF. CDR3 nucleotide sequence: TGTGCCAGCAGCTCCACGACCGCGAGTACGCAGTATTTT.

This clonotype has at least ten counts. V is TRBV7-7 and J is TRBJ2-2, with D unclear. Germline CDR1 and CDR2: SSHAT and FNYEAQ (reference sequence). This CDR3 spans 14 amino acids. Trimming pared 5 bases from V and 5 bases from J, leaving 12 bases between. The CDR3 coding sequence is TGTGCCAGCAGCCCCCTCTGGGCTACCGGGGAGCTGTTTTTT. Protein product: CASSPLWATGELFF. The variable domain in full, completed from reference TRBV7-7 and TRBJ2-2, reads GAGVSQSPRYKVTKRGQDVTLRCDPISSHATLYWYQQALGQGPEFLTYFNYEAQPDKSGLPSDRFSAERPEGSISTLTIQRTEQRDSAMYRCASSPLWATGELFFGEGSRLTVL.

The rearrangement uses TRBV27 and TRBJ1-2; tentatively, D is TRBD1 (6 bases). CDR1 is MNHEY, CDR2 SMNVEV, per germline (reference sequence). The CDR3 runs 14 residues. Trimming shortened V by 4 bases and J by 3 bases, and 12 bases separated the two germline ends. CDR3 region: CASSYAGADYGYTF. Here the CDR3 DNA reads TGTGCCAGCAGTTATGCAGGGGCTGACTATGGCTACACCTTC.

In this sample, this clonotype turned up many times. The chain carries TRBV27 and TRBJ1-5; TRBD1 matches at 7 bases. This CDR3 contains 14 residues. After removal of 6 bases from V and 4 bases from J, the junction contained 6 bases not matched to a gene. Germline-derived CDR1 and CDR2 are MNHEY and SMNVEV (reference sequence). The CDR3 region has the DNA TGTGCCAGCAGCTTCACAGGGGCAAATCAGCCCCAGCATTTT. It is translated as CASSFTGANQPQHF.

About this clonotype: A much larger clone differs from this one at a single base, so this may be a read error. The rearrangement joins TRBV10-3 to TRBJ2-3; TRBD2 agrees at 8 bases. J was trimmed by 5 bases and V by 2 bases; bases with no gene match: 6. This CDR3 has 15 amino acids. Germline V gene lookup returns CDR1 ENHRY and CDR2 SYGVKD. The CDR3 is CAISESGRGKDTQYF. Here the CDR3 DNA reads TGTGCCATCAGTGAGAGCGGGAGAGGGAAAGATACGCAGTATTTT.

This clonotype has a count of ten or more. The V call is TRBV5-1, the J call TRBJ2-4; TRBD1 matches at 7 bases. This CDR3 has 12 amino acids. Germline-derived CDR1 and CDR2 are SGHRS and YFSETQ. The V gene end was trimmed by 4 bases and the J gene end by 9 bases; junction bases not matched to a gene: 4. This chain's CDR3 is CASSGDSGIQYF. The CDR3, as DNA: TGCGCCAGCAGCGGGGACAGCGGCATTCAGTACTTC.

This clonotype was seen at least ten times. The chain couples TRBV12-3 or TRBV12-4 to TRBJ2-2, with TRBD1 matching over 12 bases. Trimming cost V 10 bases and J 7 bases; bases outside gene matches: 13. The CDR3 runs to 16 residues. The CDR3 here is CATPPRDRGQRGELFF. Written as DNA, the CDR3 is TGTGCCACCCCTCCCCGGGACAGGGGGCAGCGCGGGGAGCTGTTTTTT.